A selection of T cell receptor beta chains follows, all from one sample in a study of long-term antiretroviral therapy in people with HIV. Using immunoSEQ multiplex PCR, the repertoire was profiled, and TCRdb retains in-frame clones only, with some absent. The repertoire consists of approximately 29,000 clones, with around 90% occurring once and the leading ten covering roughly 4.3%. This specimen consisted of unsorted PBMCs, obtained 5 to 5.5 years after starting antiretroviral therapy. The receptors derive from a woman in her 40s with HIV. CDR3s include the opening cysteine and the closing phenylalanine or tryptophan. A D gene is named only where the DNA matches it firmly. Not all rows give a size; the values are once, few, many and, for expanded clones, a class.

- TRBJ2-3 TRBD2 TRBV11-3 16 CASSLWASGGDETQYF TGTGCCAGCAGCTTATGGGCTAGCGGGGGAGATGAGACGCAGTATTTT
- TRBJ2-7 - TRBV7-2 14 CASSAQMLSGEQYF TGTGCCAGCAGCGCCCAGATGCTATCGGGCGAGCAGTACTTC
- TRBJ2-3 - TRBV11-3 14 CASSLRGQGDTQYF TGTGCCAGCAGCTTGCGGGGCCAGGGAGATACGCAGTATTTT
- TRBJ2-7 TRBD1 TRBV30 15 CAWSVVGTGGREQYF TGTGCCTGGAGTGTTGTGGGGACAGGGGGCCGCGAGCAGTACTTC
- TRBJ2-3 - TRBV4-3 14 CASSQGGSLDTQYF TGCGCCAGCAGCCAAGGGGGTTCCTTAGATACGCAGTATTTT
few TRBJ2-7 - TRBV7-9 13 CASSVGTSYEQYF TGTGCCAGCAGCGTTGGGACCTCCTACGAGCAGTACTTC
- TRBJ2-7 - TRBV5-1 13 CASSPGAGTIQYF TGCGCCAGCAGCCCTGGAGCCGGGACAATTCAGTACTTC
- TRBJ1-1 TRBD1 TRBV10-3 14 CAIRGTAMNTEAFF TGTGCCATCAGGGGGACAGCGATGAACACTGAAGCTTTCTTT
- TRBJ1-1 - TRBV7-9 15 CASSLPGLSNTEAFF TGTGCCAGCAGCCTGCCGGGGCTATCGAACACTGAAGCTTTCTTT
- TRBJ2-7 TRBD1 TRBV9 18 CASSVSGTGGLSSYEQYF TGTGCCAGCAGCGTATCCGGGACAGGGGGATTATCGTCCTACGAGCAGTACTTC
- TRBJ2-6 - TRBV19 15 CASSTVHSGANVLTF TGTGCCAGTAGTACCGTCCACTCTGGGGCCAACGTCCTGACTTTC
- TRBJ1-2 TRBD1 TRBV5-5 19 CASSLGPAGRGQGNYGYTF TGTGCCAGCAGCTTGGGTCCGGCCGGCAGGGGGCAGGGAAACTATGGCTACACCTTC
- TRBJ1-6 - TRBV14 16 CASSQDRPRNNSPLHF TGTGCCAGCAGCCAAGACCGACCGAGGAATAATTCACCCCTCCACTTT
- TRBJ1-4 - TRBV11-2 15 CASSLVGQANEKLFF TGTGCCAGCAGCTTAGTGGGGCAGGCCAATGAAAAACTGTTTTTT
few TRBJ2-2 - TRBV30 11 CAWNTAGELFF TGTGCCTGGAATACGGCCGGGGAGCTGTTTTTT
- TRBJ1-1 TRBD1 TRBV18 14 CASSRQGPNTEAFF TGTGCCAGCTCACGACAGGGTCCGAACACTGAAGCTTTCTTT
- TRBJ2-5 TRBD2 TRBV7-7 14 CASSETSVQETQYF TGTGCCAGCAGTGAGACTAGCGTACAAGAGACCCAGTACTTC
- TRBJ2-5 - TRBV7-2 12 CASSWAGETQYF TGTGCCAGCAGCTGGGCCGGGGAGACCCAGTACTTC
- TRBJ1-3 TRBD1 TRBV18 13 CASSDRAGNTIYF TGTGCCAGTTCGGACAGGGCTGGAAACACCATATATTTT
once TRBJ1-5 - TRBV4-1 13 CASSQDLGQPQHF TGCGCCAGCAGCCAAGACCTCGGTCAGCCCCAGCATTTT
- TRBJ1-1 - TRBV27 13 CASSGGPRYEAFF TGTGCCAGCAGTGGGGGTCCGCGATATGAAGCTTTCTTT
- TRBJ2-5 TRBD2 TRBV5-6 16 CASSLGVRLAEETQYF TGTGCCAGCAGCTTGGGAGTCCGACTAGCGGAAGAGACCCAGTACTTC
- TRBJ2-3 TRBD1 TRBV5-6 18 CASSSTGQVLYPTDTQYF TGTGCCAGCAGCTCCACGGGACAGGTCCTTTACCCCACAGATACGCAGTATTTT
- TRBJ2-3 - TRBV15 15 CATSRDQQGTDTQYF TGTGCCACCAGCAGAGATCAACAGGGCACAGATACGCAGTATTTT
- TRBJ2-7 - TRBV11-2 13 CASSSQGFYEQYF TGTGCCAGCAGCTCCCAGGGGTTCTACGAGCAGTACTTC
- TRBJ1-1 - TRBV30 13 CAWSVTVGTEAFF TGTGCCTGGAGTGTAACTGTGGGGACTGAAGCTTTCTTT
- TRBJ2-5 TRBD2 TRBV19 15 CASSPLAGGQETQYF TGTGCCAGTAGCCCTCTAGCGGGGGGGCAAGAGACCCAGTACTTC
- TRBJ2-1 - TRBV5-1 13 CASSLYGGDEQFF TGCGCCAGCAGCTTGTATGGGGGAGATGAGCAGTTCTTC
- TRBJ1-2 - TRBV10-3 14 CAIRTGTLNYGYTF TGTGCCATCAGAACCGGGACGTTAAACTATGGCTACACCTTC
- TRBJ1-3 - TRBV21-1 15 CASSYRGGEIHTIYF TGTGCCAGCAGCTACCGAGGGGGTGAAATTCACACCATATATTTT
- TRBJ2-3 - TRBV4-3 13 CASSQDRTDTQYF TGCGCCAGCAGCCAAGATAGGACAGATACGCAGTATTTT
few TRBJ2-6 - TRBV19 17 CASSISPRVVGANVLTF TGTGCCAGTAGTATATCCCCCAGGGTGGTTGGGGCCAACGTCCTGACTTTC
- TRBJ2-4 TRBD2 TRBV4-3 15 CASSQEGLAENIQYF TGCGCCAGCAGCCAAGAGGGACTAGCGGAAAACATTCAGTACTTC
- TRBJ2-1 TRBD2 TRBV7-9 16 CASSPVGRLAFNEQFF TGTGCCAGCAGCCCCGTAGGGAGACTAGCGTTCAATGAGCAGTTCTTC
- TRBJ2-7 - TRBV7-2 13 CASSSGPTYEQYF TGTGCCAGCAGCTCCGGCCCCACCTACGAGCAGTACTTC
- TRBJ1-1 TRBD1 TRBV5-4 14 CASSGGQVNTEAFF TGTGCCAGCAGCGGGGGACAGGTGAACACTGAAGCTTTCTTT
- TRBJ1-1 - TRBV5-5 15 CASSSWVGGNTEAFF TGTGCCAGCAGCTCCTGGGTCGGGGGGAACACTGAAGCTTTCTTT
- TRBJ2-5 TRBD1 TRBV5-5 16 CASSFPTGMVQETQYF TGTGCCAGCAGCTTTCCGACAGGGATGGTTCAAGAGACCCAGTACTTC
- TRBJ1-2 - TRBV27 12 CATKGNSGGYTF TGTGCCACAAAGGGGAATTCAGGGGGCTACACCTTC
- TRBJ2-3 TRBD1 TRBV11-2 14 CASSFGQVGWAQYF TGTGCCAGCAGCTTCGGACAGGTAGGCTGGGCGCAGTATTTT
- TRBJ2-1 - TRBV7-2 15 CASSPGGSSYNEQFF TGTGCCAGCAGCCCGGGGGGCTCCTCCTACAATGAGCAGTTCTTC
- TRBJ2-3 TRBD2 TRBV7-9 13 CAISSGSTDTQYF TGTGCCATTTCTAGCGGAAGCACAGATACGCAGTATTTT
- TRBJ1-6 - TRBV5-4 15 CASSFGGTVDSPLHF TGTGCCAGCAGCTTCGGGGGGACTGTAGATTCACCCCTCCACTTT
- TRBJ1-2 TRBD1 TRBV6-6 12 CASSLRQGGYTF TGTGCCAGCAGTTTGAGACAGGGAGGCTACACCTTC
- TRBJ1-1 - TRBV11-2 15 CASSSRTVEWTEAFF TGTGCCAGCAGCTCAAGGACCGTGGAATGGACTGAAGCTTTCTTT
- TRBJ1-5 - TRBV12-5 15 CASGLGLSSNQPQHF TGTGCTAGTGGCCTCGGACTGAGCAGCAATCAGCCCCAGCATTTT
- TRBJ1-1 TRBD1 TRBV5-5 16 CASSPGQGTWNTEAFF TGTGCCAGCAGCCCCGGACAGGGAACCTGGAACACTGAAGCTTTCTTT
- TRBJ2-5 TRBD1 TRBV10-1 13 CASSGDRQETQYF TGCGCCAGCAGTGGGGACAGGCAAGAGACCCAGTACTTC
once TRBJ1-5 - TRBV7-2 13 CASSLDRGQPQHF TGTGCCAGCAGCTTAGATAGGGGACAGCCCCAGCATTTT
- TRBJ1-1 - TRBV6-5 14 CASSYRQGRTEAFF TGTGCCAGCAGTTACCGGCAGGGTCGCACTGAAGCTTTCTTT
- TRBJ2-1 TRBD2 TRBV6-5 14 CASRASGGNNEQFF TGTGCCAGCAGGGCTAGCGGGGGAAACAATGAGCAGTTCTTC
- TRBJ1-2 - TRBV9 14 CASSLSPGDYGYTF TGTGCCAGCAGCCTCTCACCTGGGGACTATGGCTACACCTTC
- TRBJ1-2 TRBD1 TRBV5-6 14 CASRLTGGNYGYTF TGTGCCAGCAGATTGACAGGGGGTAACTATGGCTACACCTTC
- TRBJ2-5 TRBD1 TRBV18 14 CASSPDRGHETQYF TGTGCCAGCTCACCTGACAGGGGGCATGAGACCCAGTACTTC
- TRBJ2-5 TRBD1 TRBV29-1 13 CSAGTAIQETQYF TGCAGCGCCGGGACAGCAATTCAAGAGACCCAGTACTTC
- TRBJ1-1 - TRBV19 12 CASSWGDTEAFF TGTGCCAGTTCCTGGGGGGACACTGAAGCTTTCTTT
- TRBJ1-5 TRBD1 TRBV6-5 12 CASSYRDRPQHF TGTGCCAGCAGTTACCGGGACAGGCCCCAGCATTTT
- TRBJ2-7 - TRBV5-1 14 CASSLFRGPYEQYF TGCGCCAGCAGCTTGTTCCGGGGGCCCTACGAGCAGTACTTC
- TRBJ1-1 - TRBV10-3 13 CAISEVVSTEAFF TGTGCCATCAGTGAGGTGGTCTCGACTGAAGCTTTCTTT